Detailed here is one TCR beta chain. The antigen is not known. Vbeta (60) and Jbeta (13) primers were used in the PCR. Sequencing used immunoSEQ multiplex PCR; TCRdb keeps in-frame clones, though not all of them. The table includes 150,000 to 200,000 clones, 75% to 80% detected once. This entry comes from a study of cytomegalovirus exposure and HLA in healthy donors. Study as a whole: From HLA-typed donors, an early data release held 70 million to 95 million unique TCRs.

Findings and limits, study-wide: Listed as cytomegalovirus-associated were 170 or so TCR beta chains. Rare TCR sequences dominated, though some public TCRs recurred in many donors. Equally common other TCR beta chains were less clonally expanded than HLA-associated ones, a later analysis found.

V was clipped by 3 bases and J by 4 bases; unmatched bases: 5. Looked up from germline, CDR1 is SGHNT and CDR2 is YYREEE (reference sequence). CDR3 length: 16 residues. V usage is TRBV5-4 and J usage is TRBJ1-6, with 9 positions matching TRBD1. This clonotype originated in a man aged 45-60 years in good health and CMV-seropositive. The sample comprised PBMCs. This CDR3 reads CASSSLGQGYNSPLHF. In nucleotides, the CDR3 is TGTGCCAGCAGCTCGCTGGGACAGGGTTATAATTCACCCCTCCACTTT.